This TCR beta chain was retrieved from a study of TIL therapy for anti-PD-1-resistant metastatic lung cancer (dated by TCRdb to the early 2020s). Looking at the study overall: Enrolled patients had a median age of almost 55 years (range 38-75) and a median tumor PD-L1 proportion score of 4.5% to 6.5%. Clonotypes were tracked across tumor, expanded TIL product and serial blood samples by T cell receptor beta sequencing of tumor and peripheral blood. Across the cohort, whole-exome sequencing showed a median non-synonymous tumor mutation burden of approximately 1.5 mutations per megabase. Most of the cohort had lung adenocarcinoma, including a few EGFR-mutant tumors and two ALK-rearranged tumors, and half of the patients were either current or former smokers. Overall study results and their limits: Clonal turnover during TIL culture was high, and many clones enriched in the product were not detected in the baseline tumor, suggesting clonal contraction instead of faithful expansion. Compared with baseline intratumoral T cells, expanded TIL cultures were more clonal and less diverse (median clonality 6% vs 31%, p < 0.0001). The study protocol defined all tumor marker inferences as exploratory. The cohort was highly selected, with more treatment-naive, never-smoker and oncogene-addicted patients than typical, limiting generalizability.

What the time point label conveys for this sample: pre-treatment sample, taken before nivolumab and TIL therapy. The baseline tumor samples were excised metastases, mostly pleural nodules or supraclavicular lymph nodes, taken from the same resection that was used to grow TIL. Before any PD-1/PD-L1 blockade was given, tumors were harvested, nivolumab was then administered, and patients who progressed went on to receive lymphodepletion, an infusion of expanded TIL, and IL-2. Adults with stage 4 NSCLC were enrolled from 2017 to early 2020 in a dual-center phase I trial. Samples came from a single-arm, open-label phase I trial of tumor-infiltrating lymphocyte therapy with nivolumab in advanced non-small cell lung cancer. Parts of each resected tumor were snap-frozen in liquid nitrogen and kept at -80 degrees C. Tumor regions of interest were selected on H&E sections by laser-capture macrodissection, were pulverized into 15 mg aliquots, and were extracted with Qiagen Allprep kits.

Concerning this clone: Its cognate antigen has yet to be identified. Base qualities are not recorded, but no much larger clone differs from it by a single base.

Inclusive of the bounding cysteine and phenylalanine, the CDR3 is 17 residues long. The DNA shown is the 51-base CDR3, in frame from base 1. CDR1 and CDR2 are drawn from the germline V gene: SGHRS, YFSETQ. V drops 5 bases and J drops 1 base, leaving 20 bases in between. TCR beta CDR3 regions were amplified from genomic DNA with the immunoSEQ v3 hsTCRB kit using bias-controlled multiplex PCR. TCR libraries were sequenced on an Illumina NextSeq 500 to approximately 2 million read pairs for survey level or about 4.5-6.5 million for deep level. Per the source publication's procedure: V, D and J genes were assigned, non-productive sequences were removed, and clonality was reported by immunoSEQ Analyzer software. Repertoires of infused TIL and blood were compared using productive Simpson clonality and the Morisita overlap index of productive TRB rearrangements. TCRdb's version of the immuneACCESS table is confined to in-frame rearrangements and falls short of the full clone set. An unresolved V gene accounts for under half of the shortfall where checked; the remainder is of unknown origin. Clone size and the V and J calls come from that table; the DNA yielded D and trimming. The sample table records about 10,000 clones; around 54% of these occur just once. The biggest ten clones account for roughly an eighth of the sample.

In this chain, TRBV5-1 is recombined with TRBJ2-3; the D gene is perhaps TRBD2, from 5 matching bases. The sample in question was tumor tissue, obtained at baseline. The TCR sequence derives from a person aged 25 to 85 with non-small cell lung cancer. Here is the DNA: TGCGCCAGCAGGCCCGGACTTGGGTTGGGTGGCACAGATACGCAGTATTTT. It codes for CASRPGLGLGGTDTQYF.